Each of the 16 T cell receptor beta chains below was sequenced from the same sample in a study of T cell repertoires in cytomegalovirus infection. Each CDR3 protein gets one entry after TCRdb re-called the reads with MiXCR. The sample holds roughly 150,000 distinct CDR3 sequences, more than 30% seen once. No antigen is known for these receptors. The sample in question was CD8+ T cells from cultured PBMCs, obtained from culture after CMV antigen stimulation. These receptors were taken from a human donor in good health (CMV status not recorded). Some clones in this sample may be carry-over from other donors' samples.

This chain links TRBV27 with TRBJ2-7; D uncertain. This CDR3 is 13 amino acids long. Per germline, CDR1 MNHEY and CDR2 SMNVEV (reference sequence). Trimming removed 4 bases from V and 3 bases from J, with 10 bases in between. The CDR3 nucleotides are TGTGCCAGCAGTTCGGCGTTTGGCTACGAGCAGTACTTC. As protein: CASSSAFGYEQYF.

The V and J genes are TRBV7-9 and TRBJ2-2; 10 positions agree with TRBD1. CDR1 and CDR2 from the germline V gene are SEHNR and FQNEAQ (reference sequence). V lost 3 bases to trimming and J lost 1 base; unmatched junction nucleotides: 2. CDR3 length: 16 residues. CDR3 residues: CASSLTGGVNTGELFF. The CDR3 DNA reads TGTGCCAGCAGCTTGACAGGGGGCGTGAACACCGGGGAGCTGTTTTTT.

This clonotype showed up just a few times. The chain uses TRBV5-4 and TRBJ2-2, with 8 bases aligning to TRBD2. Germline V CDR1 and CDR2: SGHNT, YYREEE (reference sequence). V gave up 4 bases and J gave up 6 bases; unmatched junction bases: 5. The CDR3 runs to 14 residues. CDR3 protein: CASSEGLAAGELFF. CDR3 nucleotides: TGTGCCAGCAGCGAAGGACTAGCTGCCGGGGAGCTGTTTTTT.

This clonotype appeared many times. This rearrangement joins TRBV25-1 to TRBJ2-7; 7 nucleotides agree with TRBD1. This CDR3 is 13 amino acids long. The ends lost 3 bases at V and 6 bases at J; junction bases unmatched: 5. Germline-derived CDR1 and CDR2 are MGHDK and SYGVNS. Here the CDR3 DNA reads TGTGCCAGCAGTGAGACAGGGATTCGCGAGCAGTACTTC. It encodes CASSETGIREQYF.

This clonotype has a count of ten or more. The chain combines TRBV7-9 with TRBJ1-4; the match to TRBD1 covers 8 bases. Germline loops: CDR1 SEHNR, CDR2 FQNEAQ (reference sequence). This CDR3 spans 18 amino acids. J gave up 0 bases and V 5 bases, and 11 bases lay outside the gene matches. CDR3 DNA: TGTGCCAGCAGCCCCGGGACAGGTCGAGCCGCAACTAATGAAAAACTGTTTTTT. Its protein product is CASSPGTGRAATNEKLFF. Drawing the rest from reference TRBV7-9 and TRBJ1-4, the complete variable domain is DTGVSQNPRHKITKRGQNVTFRCDPISEHNRLYWYRQTLGQGPEFLTYFQNEAQLEKSRLLSDRFSAERPKGSFSTLEIQRTEQGDSAMYLCASSPGTGRAATNEKLFFGSGTQLSVL.

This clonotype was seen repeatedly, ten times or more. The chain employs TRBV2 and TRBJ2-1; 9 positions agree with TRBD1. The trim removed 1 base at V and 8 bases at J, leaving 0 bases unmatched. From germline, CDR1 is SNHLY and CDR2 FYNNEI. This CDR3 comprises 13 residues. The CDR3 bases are TGTGCCAGCAGTGAAGGGACAGGGGATGAGCAGTTCTTC. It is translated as CASSEGTGDEQFF.

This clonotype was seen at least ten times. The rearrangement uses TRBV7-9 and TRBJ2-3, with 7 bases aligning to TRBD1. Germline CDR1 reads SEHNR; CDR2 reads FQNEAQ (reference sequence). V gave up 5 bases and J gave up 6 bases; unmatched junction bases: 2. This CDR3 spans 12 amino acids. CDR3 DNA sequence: TGTGCCAGCAGCGAGGGGGCCGATACGCAGTATTTT. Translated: CASSEGADTQYF.

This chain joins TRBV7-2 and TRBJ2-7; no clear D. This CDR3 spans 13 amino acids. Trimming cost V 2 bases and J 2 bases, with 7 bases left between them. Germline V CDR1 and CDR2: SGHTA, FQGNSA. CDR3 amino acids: CASSLTTAYEQYF. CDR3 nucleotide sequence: TGTGCCAGCAGCTTAACTACGGCCTACGAGCAGTACTTC.

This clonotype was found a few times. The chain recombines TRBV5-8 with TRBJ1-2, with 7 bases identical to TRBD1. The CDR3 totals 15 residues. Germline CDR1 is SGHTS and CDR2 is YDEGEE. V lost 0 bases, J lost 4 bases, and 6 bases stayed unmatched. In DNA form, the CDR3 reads TGTGCCAGCAGCTTGGATGGGCCAGGGGGCTATGGCTACACCTTC. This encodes CASSLDGPGGYGYTF.

The CDR3 reads CSPPLLPGQGRRTEAFF. The DNA of the CDR3 is TGCAGTCCTCCACTCCTCCCGGGACAGGGGAGGAGGACTGAAGCTTTCTTT. V and J are TRBV20-1 and TRBJ1-1, with TRBD1 identical over 10 bases. V was pared by 8 bases and J by 5 bases, with 20 bases of the junction left unmatched. CDR3 size: 17 residues. CDR1 and CDR2 from the germline V gene are DFQATT and SNEGSKA (reference sequence).

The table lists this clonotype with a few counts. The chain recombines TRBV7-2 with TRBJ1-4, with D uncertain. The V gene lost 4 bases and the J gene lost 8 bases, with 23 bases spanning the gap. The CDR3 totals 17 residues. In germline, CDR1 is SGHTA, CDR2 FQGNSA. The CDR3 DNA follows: TGTGCCAGCAGCTCCCTCACCGGAGGGTTTCGAGGGGAAAAACTGTTTTTT. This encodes CASSSLTGGFRGEKLFF.

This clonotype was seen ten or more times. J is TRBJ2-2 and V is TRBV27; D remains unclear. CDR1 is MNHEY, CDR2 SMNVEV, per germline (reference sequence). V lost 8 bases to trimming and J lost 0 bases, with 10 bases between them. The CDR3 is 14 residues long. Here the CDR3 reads CASRLVPNTGELFF. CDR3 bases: TGTGCCAGCCGCCTAGTCCCGAACACCGGGGAGCTGTTTTTT.

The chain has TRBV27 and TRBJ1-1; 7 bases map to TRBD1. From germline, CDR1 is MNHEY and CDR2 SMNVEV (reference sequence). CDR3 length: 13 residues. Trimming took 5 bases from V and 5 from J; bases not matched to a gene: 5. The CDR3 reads CASSAGDSTEAFF. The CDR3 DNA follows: TGTGCCAGCAGTGCCGGGGACAGTACTGAAGCTTTCTTT.

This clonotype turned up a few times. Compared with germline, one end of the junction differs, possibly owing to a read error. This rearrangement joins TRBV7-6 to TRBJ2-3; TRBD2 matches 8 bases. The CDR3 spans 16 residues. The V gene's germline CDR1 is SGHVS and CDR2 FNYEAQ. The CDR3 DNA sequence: TGTGCCAACAGCTTAGATACTAGCGGTAGCACAGATACGCAGTATTTT. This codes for CANSLDTSGSTDTQYF.

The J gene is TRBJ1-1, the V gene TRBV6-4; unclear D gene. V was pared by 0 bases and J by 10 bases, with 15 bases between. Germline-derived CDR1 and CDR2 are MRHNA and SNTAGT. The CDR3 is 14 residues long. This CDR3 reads CASSDSSFPGLAFF. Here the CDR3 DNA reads TGTGCCAGCAGTGACTCGTCGTTCCCGGGGTTAGCTTTCTTT.

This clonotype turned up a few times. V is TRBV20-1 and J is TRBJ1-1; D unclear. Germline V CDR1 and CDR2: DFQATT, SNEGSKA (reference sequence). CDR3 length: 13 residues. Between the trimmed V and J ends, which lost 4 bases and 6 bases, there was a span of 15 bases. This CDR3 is CSANIGLRAEAFF. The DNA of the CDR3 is TGCAGTGCTAATATAGGGCTTCGGGCTGAAGCTTTCTTT.